The present entry profiles one T cell receptor (beta chain) with its context. Its antigen is unidentified. The data are from a study of T cells expressing NK-cell markers. Study at large: The eight sequenced donors comprised seven who were HCMV-seropositive and one who was seronegative.

Study-level points and caveats: It is unclear if expanded NKG2C-expressing clones target HCMV antigens. Over 5 donors had dominant NKG2C+ clonotypes that comprised about 1.0-8% of their CD8+ T cells.

Template switching by 5'RACE with UMIs generated the TCR beta cDNA. TCRdb re-called the 5' RACE reads and gives one entry per CDR3 protein, without DNA. Listed are around 470,000 distinct CDR3 sequences; approximately 1.4% falls within the top ten. This sequence was found in a woman between 45 and 60 years old in good health. Material for sequencing was blood T cells: a sorted CD56 or NKG2C T cell subset, CD4+ or CD8+ T cells, or bulk PBMC T cells (not recorded which).

CDR3: CASSFSASGTIWSRTNEQFF. The chain recombines TRBV12-3 or TRBV12-4 with TRBJ2-1; the TRBD2 assignment by TCRdb is unverifiable without DNA. The CDR3 sequence is 20 residues long.